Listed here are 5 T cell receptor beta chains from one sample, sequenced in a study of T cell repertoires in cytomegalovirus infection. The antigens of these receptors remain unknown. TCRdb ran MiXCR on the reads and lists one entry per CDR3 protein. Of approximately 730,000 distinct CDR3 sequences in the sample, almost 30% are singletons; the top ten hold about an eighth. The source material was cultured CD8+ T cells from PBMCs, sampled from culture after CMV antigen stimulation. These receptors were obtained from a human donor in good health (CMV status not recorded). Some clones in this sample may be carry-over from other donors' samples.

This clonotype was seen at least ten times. As DNA, the CDR3 is TGTGCCAGCAGCTTAGTTCGGATCCGGGGGGGCGCAGGGGCCAACGTCCTGACTTTC. Its translation is CASSLVRIRGGAGANVLTF. The chain combines TRBV7-8 with TRBJ2-6; 8 nucleotides match TRBD2. Trimming at V came to 1 base and at J to 4 bases, leaving 12 bases not matched to a gene. This CDR3 region has 19 residues. The V gene's germline CDR1 is SGHVS and CDR2 FQNEAQ.

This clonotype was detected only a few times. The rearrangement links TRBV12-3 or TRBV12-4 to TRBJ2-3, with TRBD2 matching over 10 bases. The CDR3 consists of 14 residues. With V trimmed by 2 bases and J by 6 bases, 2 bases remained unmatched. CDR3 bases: TGTGCCAGCAGTTTAAGTAGCGGGGGGGATACGCAGTATTTT. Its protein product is CASSLSSGGDTQYF.

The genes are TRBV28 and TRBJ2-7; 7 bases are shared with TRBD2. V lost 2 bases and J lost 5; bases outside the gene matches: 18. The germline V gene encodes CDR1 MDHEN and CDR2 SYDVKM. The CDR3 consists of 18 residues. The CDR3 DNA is TGTGCCAGCAGTTTAAACGCCTGGGAGGGAGCCCCAACGGACGAGCAGTACGTC. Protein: CASSLNAWEGAPTDEQYV.

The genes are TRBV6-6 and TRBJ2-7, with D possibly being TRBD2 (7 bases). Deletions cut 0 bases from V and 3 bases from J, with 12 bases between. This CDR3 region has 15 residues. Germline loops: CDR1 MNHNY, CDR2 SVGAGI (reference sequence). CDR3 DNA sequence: TGTGCCAGCAGTTACTCGAAAGGGGGGGGCTACGAGCAGTACGTC. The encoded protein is CASSYSKGGGYEQYV.

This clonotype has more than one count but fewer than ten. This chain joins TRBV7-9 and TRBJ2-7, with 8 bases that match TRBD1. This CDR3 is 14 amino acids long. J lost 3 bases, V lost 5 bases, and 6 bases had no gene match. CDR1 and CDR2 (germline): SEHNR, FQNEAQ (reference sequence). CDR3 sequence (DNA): TGTGCCAGCAGCCTGCGGACAGGGCGCTACGAGCAGTACTTC. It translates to CASSLRTGRYEQYF.